One sample yielded the 14 T cell receptor beta chains listed below, sequenced in a study of blood T cell repertoires in COVID-19. Using immunoSEQ multiplex PCR, the repertoire was profiled, and TCRdb retains in-frame clones only, with some absent. Here the sample spans some 240,000 clones, approximately 85% being singletons. The specimen was peripheral blood. These TCRs come from a woman in her seventies with COVID-19, enrolled during active disease.

The chain carries TRBV11-3 and TRBJ1-3; D ambiguous. Deletions cut 4 bases from V and 2 bases from J, with 12 bases between. Germline loops: CDR1 SGHNT, CDR2 YENEEA. CDR3 length: 15 amino acids. For the CDR3, the DNA is TGTGCCAGCAGCTCATCAGGTCCTGCTGGAAACACCATATATTTT. Its translation: CASSSSGPAGNTIYF.

The chain has TRBV9 and TRBJ2-3; TRBD2 is a possible D gene (5 bases). CDR3 length: 15 amino acids. Trimming cost V 0 bases and J 2 bases, with 10 bases left between them. Germline values: CDR1 SGDLS, CDR2 YYNGEE. DNA of the CDR3: TGTGCCAGCAGCGTAGGGGGAGTATACACAGATACGCAGTATTTT. Its translation is CASSVGGVYTDTQYF. The full variable domain, in which reference TRBV9 and TRBJ2-3 provide the parts outside the CDR3, is DSGVTQTPKHLITATGQRVTLRCSPRSGDLSVYWYQQSLDQGLQFLIQYYNGEERAKGNILERFSAQQFPDLHSELNLSSLELGDSALYFCASSVGGVYTDTQYFGPGTRLTVL.

This chain uses TRBV19 with TRBJ2-2; 7 bases are a match to TRBD2. Germline V CDR1 and CDR2: LNHDA, SQIVND (reference sequence). Trimming removed 7 bases from V and 3 bases from J; junction bases left unmatched: 8. The CDR3 has 15 amino acids. CDR3 DNA sequence: TGTGCCAGTAACCGACTAGCAGGATACACCGGGGAGCTGTTTTTT. Translation: CASNRLAGYTGELFF.

The chain uses TRBV28 and TRBJ2-2, with D possibly matching TRBD2 (6 bases). The CDR3 runs to 15 residues. The germline CDR1 and CDR2 sequences are MDHEN and SYDVKM. The V end was cut by 7 bases, the J end by 0 bases, with 12 bases between. As DNA, the CDR3 is TGTGCCAGCACGACGGCGGGAACGAACACCGGGGAGCTGTTTTTT. Amino acids: CASTTAGTNTGELFF.

V and J are TRBV10-3 and TRBJ2-5, with D possibly matching TRBD2 (5 bases). CDR1 and CDR2 (germline): ENHRY, SYGVKD. The V end was cut by 0 bases, the J end by 5 bases, with 13 bases between. CDR3 length: 15 residues. The CDR3 DNA follows: TGTGCCATCAGTGAGTCTGGCCGGGCGGGTGAGACCCAGTACTTC. Translation gives CAISESGRAGETQYF.

The chain couples TRBV29-1 to TRBJ2-7; D is undetermined. Germline loops: CDR1 SQVTM, CDR2 ANQGSEA. Trimming took 1 base from V and 1 from J, leaving 8 bases between them. The CDR3 covers 13 residues. The CDR3: CSVEAPSSYEQYF. CDR3 in DNA: TGCAGCGTTGAAGCCCCGAGTTCCTACGAGCAGTACTTC.

At least ten counts were recorded for this clone. Here the CDR3 reads CASSDNRGDVQPQHF. In DNA, the CDR3 is TGTGCCAGCAGTGACAACAGGGGGGACGTTCAGCCCCAGCATTTT. The chain employs TRBV2 and TRBJ1-5; 8 nucleotides agree with TRBD1. The CDR3 has 15 residues. The trim removed 3 bases at V and 6 bases at J, leaving 7 bases unmatched. Per the germline V gene, CDR1 is SNHLY and CDR2 is FYNNEI.

The chain recombines TRBV14 with TRBJ2-3; the D gene is possibly TRBD2 (5 bases). V shed 5 bases and J shed 1 base, with 19 bases lying between them. CDR1 is SGHDN, CDR2 FVKESK, per germline. The CDR3 runs to 17 residues. DNA for the CDR3: TGTGCCAGCAGCTCCTTGTTGGGCCGGGAAGGCACAGATACGCAGTATTTT. It translates to CASSSLLGREGTDTQYF.

About this clone itself: The same CDR3 also results from other DNA sequences found in this sample. V is TRBV7-2 and J is TRBJ1-4, with D possibly TRBD1 on 5 matching bases. The CDR3 runs to 15 residues. CDR1 and CDR2 (germline): SGHTA, FQGNSA. V shed 1 base and J shed 7 bases, with 13 bases lying between them. CDR3 nucleotides: TGTGCCAGCAGCTTAGTAGGTACAGGTTCTGAAAAACTGTTTTTT. It translates to CASSLVGTGSEKLFF.

The rearrangement joins TRBV7-2 to TRBJ1-2, with 7 positions matching TRBD1. The germline CDR1 and CDR2 sequences are SGHTA and FQGNSA. Unmatched junction bases numbered 13, after V lost 1 base and J lost 8 bases. CDR3 size: 16 residues. CDR3 nucleotide sequence: TGTGCCAGCAGCTTAGGGCCGGGACAGTCCCTAGGAGGCTACACCTTC. Its protein is CASSLGPGQSLGGYTF.

The DNA of the CDR3 is TGTGCCAGCAAACCGGGACAGGGAAGCTATGGCTACACCTTC. Its protein product is CASKPGQGSYGYTF. The chain uses TRBV6-7 and TRBJ1-2; TRBD1 agrees at 9 bases. TRBV6-7 is annotated as an ORF whose role is uncertain. The CDR3 loop spans 14 amino acids. V lost 7 bases to trimming and J lost 4 bases; unmatched junction nucleotides: 7.

The V gene is TRBV28, the J gene TRBJ1-1; weak D call: TRBD1 (5 bases). This CDR3 is built from 12 residues. V shed 6 bases and J shed 5 bases, with 10 bases lying between them. CDR1 is MDHEN and CDR2 is SYDVKM in the germline V gene. DNA of the CDR3: TGTGCCAGCAGAATTAAGGGGACTGAAGCTTTCTTT. As protein: CASRIKGTEAFF.

V gene TRBV19 combines with J gene TRBJ1-5; 7 bases fit TRBD1. Losses at the gene ends were 4 bases for V and 7 bases for J; bases not matched to a gene: 7. CDR1 is LNHDA, CDR2 SQIVND, per germline (reference sequence). The CDR3 length is 14 residues. DNA for the CDR3: TGTGCCAGTAGTACGACAGGGTCCCAACAGCCCCAGCATTTT. Protein sequence: CASSTTGSQQPQHF.

The rearrangement joins TRBV13 to TRBJ2-1; 12 bases align to TRBD2. V lost 5 bases and J lost 8; bases outside the gene matches: 10. The germline V gene encodes CDR1 PRHDT and CDR2 FYEKMQ (reference sequence). This CDR3 comprises 16 residues. The CDR3 coding sequence is TGTGCCAGCAGCCCCTCTAGCGGGAGGGCCCCCTATGAGCAGTTCTTC. This translates into CASSPSSGRAPYEQFF.